These 30 T cell receptor beta chains were sequenced from one sample in a study of blood T cells in healthy people across ages. A second PCR of roughly 7 to 11 cycles used a sample-barcoded 5' primer and a J-beta primer mix. TCRdb re-derived calls from the 5' RACE reads in MiXCR, one entry per CDR3 protein. The data show 700,000 or so distinct CDR3 sequences, 22% seen once. Source material: blood. The source is a man between 65 and 85 years old in good health.

This clonotype was picked up many times. The V and J genes are TRBV6-6 and TRBJ2-3; the D is unclear. CDR3 length equals 16 residues. V shed 5 bases and J shed 2 bases, with 17 bases lying between them. In germline, CDR1 is MNHNY, CDR2 SVGAGI (reference sequence). CDR3 nucleotides: TGTGCCAGCAGTGGCTTGGGCCTTCCCTTCACAGATACGCAGTATTTT. Amino acid sequence: CASSGLGLPFTDTQYF.

This clonotype appeared a few times. The rearrangement links TRBV30 to TRBJ1-4, with D perhaps TRBD1 (5 bases). The ends were cut back, 0 bases at V and 1 base at J, with 9 bases in the middle. Germline CDR1 is GTSNPN and CDR2 is SVGIG (reference sequence). The CDR3 sequence is 15 residues long. The CDR3 is CAWSVQGGTNEKLFF. CDR3 coding DNA: TGTGCCTGGAGTGTCCAGGGAGGAACTAATGAAAAACTGTTTTTT.

The CDR3 nucleotides read TGTGCCAGCCGGGGTAGGGCGGCGCATGAGCAGTTCTTC. Protein product: CASRGRAAHEQFF. V and J are TRBV6-5 and TRBJ2-1, with a possible D match to TRBD2 (5 bases). This CDR3 has 13 amino acids. V was clipped by 8 bases and J by 8 bases, with 16 bases between them. The germline V gene has CDR1 MNHEY and CDR2 SVGAGI.

A word on this clonotype: Lacking the conserved final phenylalanine or tryptophan, this CDR3 likely reflects a read error. The V call is TRBV20-1, the J call TRBJ2-7; 8 bases map to TRBD2. This CDR3 has 11 amino acids. The J segment lost 4 bases and the V segment lost 4 bases, leaving 0 bases of the junction unmatched. Per germline, CDR1 DFQATT and CDR2 SNEGSKA (reference sequence). The CDR3 reads CSATSGYEQYA. The CDR3 bases are TGCAGTGCTACTAGCGGGTACGAGCAGTACGCC.

The chain recombines TRBV5-1 with TRBJ2-1, with 9 nucleotides matching TRBD1. The last part of the DNA fits TRBJ2-7 better; the J call may be wrong. This CDR3 region has 14 residues. Per germline, CDR1 SGHRS and CDR2 YFSETQ. The CDR3: CASSGQGQIYEQYF. The DNA for the CDR3 is TGCGCCAGCAGCGGACAGGGGCAGATCTACGAGCAGTACTTC.

The chain uses TRBV18 and TRBJ2-7; unclear D gene. V was cut by 2 bases and J by 1 base, with 9 bases left in between. Per the germline V gene, CDR1 is KGHSH and CDR2 is LQKENI. This CDR3 has 14 residues. The chain's CDR3 is CASSPSGRSYEQYF. CDR3 nucleotide sequence: TGTGCCAGCTCACCATCCGGGCGGTCCTACGAGCAGTACTTC.

The table lists this clonotype with a count of one. This sequence joins TRBV20-1 and TRBJ1-1, with 8 bases identical to TRBD1. Germline V lookup: CDR1 DFQATT, CDR2 SNEGSKA (reference sequence). This CDR3 is 11 amino acids long. Germline trimming cut 3 bases from V and 8 bases from J; bases unmatched to any gene: 2. The CDR3 DNA reads TGCAGTGCTAGTGGGGACAGGGAAGCTTTCTTT. Protein sequence: CSASGDREAFF.

This clonotype was observed a handful of times. The chain joins TRBV2 to TRBJ1-1; D not certain. CDR1 and CDR2 from the germline V gene are SNHLY and FYNNEI. The CDR3 sequence is 13 residues long. V lost 7 bases and J 1 base, leaving 10 bases between the germline ends. The CDR3 spells CASIPRRNTEAFF. CDR3 coding DNA: TGTGCCAGCATCCCCAGGAGGAACACTGAAGCTTTCTTT.

This clonotype was recorded only once. The V call is TRBV6-5, the J call TRBJ2-1; 7 nucleotides agree with TRBD1. The length of the CDR3 is 13 residues. Germline V lookup: CDR1 MNHEY, CDR2 SVGAGI. Losses at the gene ends were 5 bases for V and 8 bases for J; bases not matched to a gene: 6. The CDR3 protein is CASSPDREYEQFF. The CDR3 nucleotides read TGTGCCAGCAGTCCAGACAGGGAATATGAGCAGTTCTTC.

This clonotype was counted between two and nine times. This chain links TRBV20-1 with TRBJ2-1; 10 bases map to TRBD2. Germline trimming cut 3 bases from V and 8 bases from J; bases unmatched to any gene: 4. The CDR3 runs 13 residues. Germline V gene data show CDR1 as DFQATT and CDR2 as SNEGSKA (reference sequence). In DNA form, the CDR3 reads TGCAGTGCTAGTGGGACTAGCGTTTATGAGCAGTTCTTC. As protein: CSASGTSVYEQFF.

The chain employs TRBV6-5 and TRBJ1-1; maybe TRBD1 (5 bases). The ends were cut back, 4 bases at V and 3 bases at J, with 21 bases in the middle. There are 17 residues in the CDR3. Germline V gene data show CDR1 as MNHEY and CDR2 as SVGAGI. CDR3 coding DNA: TGTGCCAGCAGTTCCTTATCGAGGGGAGTTCGGGACACTGAAGCTTTCTTT. Protein product: CASSSLSRGVRDTEAFF.

This clonotype has more than one count but fewer than ten. The chain uses TRBV2 and TRBJ2-1; D unclear. The CDR3 length is 13 residues. Deletions cut 3 bases from V and 3 bases from J, with 6 bases between. Germline V gene sequence: CDR1 SNHLY, CDR2 FYNNEI. CDR3 nucleotide sequence: TGTGCCAGCAGTGAGGCCAGCTACAATGAGCAGTTCTTC. Translating gives CASSEASYNEQFF.

This clonotype was seen a few times. The chain is built from TRBV12-3 or TRBV12-4 and TRBJ2-5; D possibly corresponds to TRBD2 (5 bases). The CDR3 runs 15 residues. Trimming cost V 5 bases and J 1 base, with 14 bases left between them. This chain's CDR3 is CASSGGPSSQETQYF. The CDR3 DNA sequence: TGTGCCAGCAGTGGAGGACCGTCGTCCCAAGAGACCCAGTACTTC.

This chain links TRBV12-3 or TRBV12-4 with TRBJ1-3, with 7 bases that match TRBD1. The V segment lost 6 bases and the J segment 0 bases; nucleotides outside the gene matches: 5. This CDR3 contains 15 residues. CDR3 bases: TGTGCCAGCAGGCAGGACAGGAGCTCTGGAAACACCATATATTTT. This gives the protein CASRQDRSSGNTIYF.

This clonotype was seen only a few times. The genes are TRBV12-3 or TRBV12-4 and TRBJ2-3, with D tentatively TRBD1 (5 bases). This CDR3 has 16 residues. Between the trimmed V and J ends, which lost 5 bases and 0 bases, there was a span of 15 bases. The CDR3 DNA is TGTGCCAGCAGTGAAATTAAGGGGTCGAGCACAGATACGCAGTATTTT. Encoded protein: CASSEIKGSSTDTQYF.

This clonotype was observed a few times. CDR3 region: CASSYYSGGNIQYF. For the CDR3, the DNA is TGTGCCAGCAGTTATTACAGCGGGGGAAACATTCAGTACTTC. This sequence joins TRBV6-6 and TRBJ2-4; the match to TRBD2 covers 8 bases. Germline V gives CDR1 MNHNY, CDR2 SVGAGI (reference sequence). The CDR3 contains 14 residues. The V gene end was trimmed by 3 bases and the J gene end by 6 bases; junction bases not matched to a gene: 4.

The chain employs TRBV12-3 or TRBV12-4 and TRBJ2-3; D is possibly TRBD2 (6 bases). The CDR3 is made up of 15 amino acids. Trimming took off 3 bases at V and 0 bases at J, with 10 bases between the two ends. CDR3 residues: CASSFRGISTDTQYF. CDR3 nucleotides: TGTGCCAGCAGTTTTCGGGGGATCAGCACAGATACGCAGTATTTT.

This chain joins TRBV28 and TRBJ2-1; no clear D. The CDR3 consists of 12 residues. Germline CDR1 and CDR2: MDHEN and SYDVKM. V lost 4 bases to trimming and J lost 10 bases, with 11 bases between them. The CDR3 sequence is CASSSSFWEQFF. The CDR3 DNA follows: TGTGCCAGCAGTTCCTCTTTCTGGGAGCAGTTCTTC.

This clonotype was seen ten or more times. This chain connects TRBV3-1 to TRBJ2-1; a weak D match, TRBD1 (6 bases). Looked up from germline, CDR1 is LGHDT and CDR2 is YNNKEL (reference sequence). The CDR3 sequence is 14 residues long. V was pared by 4 bases and J by 4 bases, with 11 bases between. CDR3 sequence: CASSPRTVYNEQFF. The CDR3 DNA follows: TGTGCCAGCAGCCCCAGGACAGTTTACAATGAGCAGTTCTTC.

The sample holds many counts of this clonotype. The chain's CDR3 is CASSRQGGTEAFF. In DNA form, the CDR3 reads TGTGCCAGCAGCCGACAGGGAGGCACTGAAGCTTTCTTT. V and J are TRBV12-3 or TRBV12-4 and TRBJ1-1; 7 nucleotides line up with TRBD1. The CDR3 contains 13 residues. J was trimmed by 4 bases and V by 6 bases; bases with no gene match: 5.

CDR3 sequence: CASRDGTDGYTF. The CDR3 region has the DNA TGTGCCAGCAGGGACGGGACAGATGGCTACACCTTC. V is TRBV28 and J is TRBJ1-2; 7 bases fit TRBD1. This CDR3 is built from 12 residues. Germline V CDR1 and CDR2: MDHEN, SYDVKM. V shed 6 bases, J shed 6 bases, and the junction held 4 bases outside the gene matches.

The V and J genes are TRBV20-1 and TRBJ1-2, with 7 nucleotides matching TRBD1. After removal of 5 bases from V and 8 bases from J, the junction contained 14 bases not matched to a gene. Per germline, CDR1 DFQATT and CDR2 SNEGSKA (reference sequence). The CDR3 is 14 amino acids. The DNA for the CDR3 is TGCAGTGCTTTCCGGGACGAAGGGACAGAAGGCTACACCTTC. This sequence encodes CSAFRDEGTEGYTF.

This clonotype was counted a few times. This chain uses TRBV3-1 with TRBJ1-2; 10 positions match TRBD1. CDR3 size: 16 residues. Germline CDR1 LGHDT, CDR2 YNNKEL (reference sequence). CDR3 amino acids: CATYGSTGGDPYGYTF. As DNA, the CDR3 is TGTGCGACTTATGGTTCGACAGGGGGCGACCCCTATGGCTACACCTTC.

In its sample, this clonotype was seen a few times. The chain joins TRBV9 to TRBJ2-1; D might be TRBD1 (5 bases). The germline V and J ends were trimmed by 4 bases and 0 bases, with 14 bases remaining between them. Per germline, CDR1 SGDLS and CDR2 YYNGEE. The CDR3 spans 16 residues. The CDR3 sequence: CASSPQGPPSYNEQFF. CDR3 in DNA: TGTGCCAGCAGCCCCCAGGGTCCACCCTCCTACAATGAGCAGTTCTTC.

The chain combines TRBV19 with TRBJ2-3, with 8 bases matching TRBD1. Germline values: CDR1 LNHDA, CDR2 SQIVND (reference sequence). The CDR3 has 16 residues. V was clipped by 5 bases and J by 2 bases; unmatched bases: 9. CDR3 protein: CASSGVRDRFTDTQYF. The CDR3 DNA sequence: TGTGCCAGTAGTGGAGTCCGGGACAGGTTCACAGATACGCAGTATTTT.

The chain links TRBV7-9 to TRBJ2-1; TRBD1 aligns across 7 bases. Judging by the DNA end, TRBJ2-7 fits better; the J call may be wrong. The germline V gene encodes CDR1 SEHNR and CDR2 FQNEAQ (reference sequence). This CDR3 has 15 amino acids. Here the CDR3 DNA reads TGTGCCAGCAGCTTAGGACAGGGACCGTGGTACGAGCAGTACTTC. It encodes CASSLGQGPWYEQYF.

This clonotype appeared a few times. V usage is TRBV4-2 and J usage is TRBJ2-6; no firm D call. Germline V gives CDR1 LGHNA, CDR2 YNFKEQ. The V and J ends lost 4 bases and 0 bases respectively, with 7 bases between them. The CDR3 totals 15 residues. DNA of the CDR3: TGTGCCAGCAGCCCACAAAACTCTGGGGCCAACGTCCTGACTTTC. Protein: CASSPQNSGANVLTF.

This clonotype was counted many times. This chain links TRBV24-1 with TRBJ2-6; TRBD1 aligns across 8 bases. With V trimmed by 4 bases and J by 0 bases, 7 bases remained unmatched. The V gene's germline CDR1 is KGHDR and CDR2 SFDVKD. This CDR3 region has 18 residues. The CDR3 reads CATSDHGQGLSGANVLTF. CDR3 DNA sequence: TGTGCCACCAGTGACCATGGACAGGGTCTCTCTGGGGCCAACGTCCTGACTTTC.

This clonotype was seen many times. This chain connects TRBV29-1 to TRBJ2-5; TRBD1 might be the D (5 bases). V was cut by 2 bases and J by 2 bases, with 9 bases left in between. The CDR3 sequence is 13 residues long. Germline lookup yields CDR1 SQVTM and CDR2 ANQGSEA. The CDR3, as DNA: TGCAGCGTTGAACAGGGTCCTCAAGAGACCCAGTACTTC. It translates to CSVEQGPQETQYF. Together with reference TRBV29-1 and TRBJ2-5, the CDR3 gives the full variable domain: SAVISQKPSRDICQRGTSLTIQCQVDSQVTMMFWYRQQPGQSLTLIATANQGSEATYESGFVIDKFPISRPNLTFSTLTVSNMSPEDSSIYLCSVEQGPQETQYFGPGTRLLVL.

The rearrangement links TRBV6-5 to TRBJ2-7; a possible D gene is TRBD1 (7 bases). V was shortened by 0 bases and J by 3 bases, with 12 bases between the two germline ends. The germline V gene encodes CDR1 MNHEY and CDR2 SVGAGI. The CDR3 loop spans 15 amino acids. CDR3 loop: CASSYSWQGGYEQYF. The CDR3 nucleotides read TGTGCCAGCAGTTACTCTTGGCAGGGGGGCTACGAGCAGTACTTC.